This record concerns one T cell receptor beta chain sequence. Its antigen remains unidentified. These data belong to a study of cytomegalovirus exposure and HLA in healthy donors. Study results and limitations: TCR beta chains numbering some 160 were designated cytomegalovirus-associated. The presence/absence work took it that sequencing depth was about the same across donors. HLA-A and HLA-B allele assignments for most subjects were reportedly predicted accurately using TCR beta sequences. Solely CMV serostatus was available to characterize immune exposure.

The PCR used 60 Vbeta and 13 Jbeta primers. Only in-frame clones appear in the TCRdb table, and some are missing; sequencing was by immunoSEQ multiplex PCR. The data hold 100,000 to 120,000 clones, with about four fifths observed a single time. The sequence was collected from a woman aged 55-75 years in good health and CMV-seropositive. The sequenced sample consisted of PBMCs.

This CDR3 is CASRGIQGNTEAFF. In nucleotides, the CDR3 is TGTGCCAGCAGGGGAATCCAGGGGAACACTGAAGCTTTCTTT. The chain is built from TRBV6-5 and TRBJ1-1; a weak D match, TRBD1 (5 bases). This CDR3 is 14 amino acids long. Per the germline V gene, CDR1 is MNHEY and CDR2 is SVGAGI. With 6 bases removed from V and 1 base from J, the gap between germline ends came to 12 bases.